Listed below are T cell receptor beta chains from one sample, sequenced in a study of blood T cell repertoires in COVID-19. The method was immunoSEQ multiplex PCR; TCRdb's version includes in-frame clones alone and lacks a portion of them. The repertoire consists of about 78,000 clones, with 86% occurring once and the leading ten covering approximately 1.9%. Input material: peripheral blood. The receptors shown here come from a woman aged 60-75 years with acute or convalescent COVID-19. CDR3s include the opening cysteine and the closing phenylalanine or tryptophan. Fields, in order: D gene, V gene, J gene, clone size, CDR3 DNA, CDR3 protein. The D gene is left open where the match is weak. Where a row states a size, it is once, few, many or the class of an expanded clone; other rows omit it.

D gene: .
V gene: TRBV10-1
J gene: TRBJ2-3
clone size: .
CDR3 DNA: TGCGCCAGCAGTGACCGTAGGCGGAACGACACAGATACGCAGTATTTT
CDR3 protein: CASSDRRRNDTDTQYF

D gene: .
V gene: TRBV7-2
J gene: TRBJ2-7
clone size: .
CDR3 DNA: TGTGCCAGCAGCTTAGTGGGACCAGGGGCCACTTACGAGCAGTACTTC
CDR3 protein: CASSLVGPGATYEQYF

D gene: TRBD2
V gene: TRBV12-3/TRBV12-4
J gene: TRBJ2-7
clone size: .
CDR3 DNA: TGTGCCAGCAGGGACGGGGGGGCGTACGAGCAGTACTTC
CDR3 protein: CASRDGGAYEQYF

D gene: .
V gene: TRBV6-5
J gene: TRBJ2-7
clone size: .
CDR3 DNA: TGTGCCAGCAGTTACTCCGACAGGTTTTACGAGCAGTACTTC
CDR3 protein: CASSYSDRFYEQYF

D gene: TRBD1
V gene: TRBV5-6
J gene: TRBJ2-5
clone size: .
CDR3 DNA: TGTGCCAGCAGCCCGACAGGGATGGAGACCCAGTACTTC
CDR3 protein: CASSPTGMETQYF

D gene: .
V gene: TRBV6-5
J gene: TRBJ1-2
clone size: .
CDR3 DNA: TGTGCCAGCAGTTACTCGGCCAGGCCAACTAACTATGGCTACACCTTC
CDR3 protein: CASSYSARPTNYGYTF

D gene: .
V gene: TRBV19
J gene: TRBJ1-1
clone size: .
CDR3 DNA: TGTGCCAGTAGTTCTGACGGAGATGAAGCTTTCTTT
CDR3 protein: CASSSDGDEAFF

D gene: TRBD1
V gene: TRBV28
J gene: TRBJ1-5
clone size: .
CDR3 DNA: TGTGCCAGCAGCAGAGACAGGGACCAGCCCCAGCATTTT
CDR3 protein: CASSRDRDQPQHF

D gene: .
V gene: TRBV9
J gene: TRBJ2-3
clone size: once
CDR3 DNA: TGTGCCAGCAGCGTAGGACTCTCCTCTAGCACAGATACGCAGTATTTT
CDR3 protein: CASSVGLSSSTDTQYF

D gene: .
V gene: TRBV5-6
J gene: TRBJ2-2
clone size: .
CDR3 DNA: TGTGCCAGCAGCACGCTCGGAGGAACCGGGGAGCTGTTTTTT
CDR3 protein: CASSTLGGTGELFF

D gene: .
V gene: TRBV9
J gene: TRBJ1-3
clone size: .
CDR3 DNA: TGTGCCAGCAGCGTAGGATTAAGTGACAGCTCTGGAAACACCATATATTTT
CDR3 protein: CASSVGLSDSSGNTIYF

D gene: .
V gene: TRBV11-2
J gene: TRBJ2-7
clone size: .
CDR3 DNA: TGTGCCAGCAGCTTAGGGACTCCCAACCTCGGCTACGAGCAGTACTTC
CDR3 protein: CASSLGTPNLGYEQYF

D gene: TRBD2
V gene: TRBV18
J gene: TRBJ2-5
clone size: .
CDR3 DNA: TGTGCCAGCTCACCAGGGGAGCGGGGTGGCCAAGAGACCCAGTACTTC
CDR3 protein: CASSPGERGGQETQYF

D gene: TRBD1
V gene: TRBV12-3/TRBV12-4
J gene: TRBJ2-7
clone size: .
CDR3 DNA: TGTGCCAGCAGTCGGGACAGTAAGTACGAGCAGTACTTC
CDR3 protein: CASSRDSKYEQYF

D gene: TRBD1
V gene: TRBV5-1
J gene: TRBJ1-1
clone size: .
CDR3 DNA: TGCGCCAGCAACCCCGGGACAGGGTACTTTAGAGCTTTCTTT
CDR3 protein: CASNPGTGYFRAFF

D gene: TRBD1
V gene: TRBV12-5
J gene: TRBJ2-7
clone size: .
CDR3 DNA: TGTGCTAGTGGCCGAGACAGGGTCGCAGACGAGCAGTACTTC
CDR3 protein: CASGRDRVADEQYF

D gene: .
V gene: TRBV12-3/TRBV12-4
J gene: TRBJ2-2
clone size: .
CDR3 DNA: TGTGCCAGCAGATCCGACACGCTGAGGGAGCTGTTTTTT
CDR3 protein: CASRSDTLRELFF

D gene: TRBD1
V gene: TRBV5-1
J gene: TRBJ2-5
clone size: .
CDR3 DNA: TGCGCCAGCAGACCACAAACAGGGGGCCAAGAGACCCAGTACTTC
CDR3 protein: CASRPQTGGQETQYF

D gene: .
V gene: TRBV10-3
J gene: TRBJ1-4
clone size: .
CDR3 DNA: TGTGCCACCCGGTTGAATGAAAAACTGTTTTTT
CDR3 protein: CATRLNEKLFF

D gene: .
V gene: TRBV5-1
J gene: TRBJ1-6
clone size: .
CDR3 DNA: TGCGCCAGCAGCAGGGACACCGGTGGGGGTTCACCCCTCCACTTT
CDR3 protein: CASSRDTGGGSPLHF

D gene: TRBD1
V gene: TRBV5-1
J gene: TRBJ2-7
clone size: once
CDR3 DNA: TGCGCCAGCAGCGAAGGGACAGGGAATATGCAGTACTTC
CDR3 protein: CASSEGTGNMQYF

D gene: .
V gene: TRBV19
J gene: TRBJ1-3
clone size: .
CDR3 DNA: TGTGCCAGTAGTATATCCAGGGTTGAAAACACCATATATTTT
CDR3 protein: CASSISRVENTIYF

D gene: .
V gene: TRBV18
J gene: TRBJ2-1
clone size: few
CDR3 DNA: TGTGCCAGCTCACTAGCGGATTCCTACAATGAGCAGTTCTTC
CDR3 protein: CASSLADSYNEQFF

D gene: TRBD1
V gene: TRBV28
J gene: TRBJ1-2
clone size: .
CDR3 DNA: TGTGCCAGCAGTTCAACACCCCGCGGACAGGGTCGTGGCTACACCTTC
CDR3 protein: CASSSTPRGQGRGYTF

D gene: .
V gene: TRBV11-2
J gene: TRBJ2-1
clone size: .
CDR3 DNA: TGTGCCAGCAGCTCCAACACCGGGTATGAGCAGTTCTTC
CDR3 protein: CASSSNTGYEQFF